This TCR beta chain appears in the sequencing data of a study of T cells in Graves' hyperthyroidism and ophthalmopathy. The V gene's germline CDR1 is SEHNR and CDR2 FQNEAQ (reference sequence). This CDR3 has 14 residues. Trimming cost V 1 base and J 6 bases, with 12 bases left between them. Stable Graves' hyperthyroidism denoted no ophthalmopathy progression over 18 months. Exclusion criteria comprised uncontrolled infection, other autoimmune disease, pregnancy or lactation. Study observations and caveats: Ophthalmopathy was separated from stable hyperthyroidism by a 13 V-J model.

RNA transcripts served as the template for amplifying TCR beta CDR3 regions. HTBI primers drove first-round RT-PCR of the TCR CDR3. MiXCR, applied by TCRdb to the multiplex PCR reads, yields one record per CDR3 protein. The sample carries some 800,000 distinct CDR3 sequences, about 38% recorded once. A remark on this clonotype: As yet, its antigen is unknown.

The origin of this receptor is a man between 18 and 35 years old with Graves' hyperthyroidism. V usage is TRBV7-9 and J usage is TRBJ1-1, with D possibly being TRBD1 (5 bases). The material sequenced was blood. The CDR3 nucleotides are TGTGCCAGCAGCTTAGGCCGGGGGAGGGCTGAAGCTTTCTTT. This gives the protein CASSLGRGRAEAFF.